The sequence of this T cell receptor (beta chain) was determined in a study of blood T cell repertoires in COVID-19. Study-level background: Collection of acute and convalescent COVID-19 samples took place in the United States, Italy and Spain. PBMCs, B-cell-depleted T cells, or T cells provided the cDNA or gDNA that made up the material.

The V gene end was trimmed by 4 bases and the J gene end by 0 bases; junction bases not matched to a gene: 6. The germline gives CDR1 KGHSH, CDR2 LQKENI. The CDR3 consists of 18 residues. Here immunoSEQ multiplex PCR was the method, and the copy in TCRdb shows in-frame clones only, minus some. The sample shows more than 300,000 clones, roughly 88% of them seen only once. This sequence joins TRBV18 and TRBJ2-4; 13 bases line up with TRBD2. The TCR sequence derives from a woman between 45 and 65 years old with acute or convalescent COVID-19. The material sequenced was peripheral blood. Here the CDR3 reads CASSRTSGRAEAKNIQYF. Here the CDR3 DNA reads TGTGCCAGCTCACGAACTAGCGGGAGGGCCGAAGCCAAAAACATTCAGTACTTC.